The sequence of this T cell receptor (beta chain) was determined in a study of blood T cell repertoires in COVID-19. The wider study: The samples span acute and convalescent COVID-19 from the United States, Italy and Spain. PBMCs, B-cell-depleted T cells, or T cells were the source of the cDNA or gDNA that made up the material.

Germline CDR1 SGDLS, CDR2 YYNGEE. The CDR3 has 15 amino acids. The junction had 6 bases not matched to a gene; V was cut back by 3 bases and J by 1 base. Authors' analysis steps: Quantification of nucleated cells was approximated via reference gene primer amplification. The table came from immunoSEQ multiplex PCR; TCRdb's copy has only in-frame clones and leaves some out. The V and J calls and the clone size are those of that table, but D and trimming were determined from the DNA. The sample holds about 74,000 clones; over 75% are singletons and the top ten take roughly 25%. This clonotype originated in a man aged 45-60 years with acute or convalescent COVID-19. The sequenced material came from peripheral blood. This rearrangement joins TRBV9 to TRBJ2-5; TRBD1 matches 7 bases. The CDR3 nucleotides are TGTGCCAGCAGCGCCTATCGGGACAGCCAAGAGACCCAGTACTTC. It encodes CASSAYRDSQETQYF.